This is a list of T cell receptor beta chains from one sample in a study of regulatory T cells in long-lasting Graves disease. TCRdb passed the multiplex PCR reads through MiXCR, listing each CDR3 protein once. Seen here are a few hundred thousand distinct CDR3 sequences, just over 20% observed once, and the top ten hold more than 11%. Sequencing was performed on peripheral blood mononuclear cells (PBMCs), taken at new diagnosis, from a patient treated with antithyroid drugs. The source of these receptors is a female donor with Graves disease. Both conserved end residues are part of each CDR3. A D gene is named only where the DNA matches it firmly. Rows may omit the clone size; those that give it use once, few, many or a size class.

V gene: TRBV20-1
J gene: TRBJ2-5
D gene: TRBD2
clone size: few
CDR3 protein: CSAPSTSGGGAQYF
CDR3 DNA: TGCAGTGCTCCCAGTACTAGCGGGGGCGGGGCCCAGTACTTC

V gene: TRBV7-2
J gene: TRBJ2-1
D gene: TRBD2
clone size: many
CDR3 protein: CASSLGGAGGPLNEQFF
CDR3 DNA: TGTGCCAGCAGCTTAGGGGGCGCGGGGGGGCCTCTGAATGAGCAGTTCTTC

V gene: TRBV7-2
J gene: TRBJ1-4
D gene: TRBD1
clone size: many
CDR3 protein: CASSPDRGGEKLFF
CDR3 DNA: TGTGCCAGCAGCCCCGACAGGGGAGGCGAAAAACTGTTTTTT

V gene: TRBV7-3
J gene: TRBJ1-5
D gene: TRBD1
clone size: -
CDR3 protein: CASSQGQGGQPRHF
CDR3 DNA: TGTGCCAGCAGCCAGGGACAGGGAGGACAGCCCCGGCATTTT

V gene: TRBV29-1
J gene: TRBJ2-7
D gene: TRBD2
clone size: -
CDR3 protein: CSVELGLAGAQYEQYF
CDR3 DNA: TGCAGCGTGGAACTAGGACTAGCGGGGGCGCAATACGAGCAGTACTTC

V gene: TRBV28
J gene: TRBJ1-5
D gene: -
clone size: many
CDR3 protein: CASSFGVGQPQHF
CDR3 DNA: TGTGCCAGCAGTTTTGGGGTCGGACAGCCCCAGCATTTT

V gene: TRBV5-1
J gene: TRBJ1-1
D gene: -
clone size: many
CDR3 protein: CASSTAGGYTEAFF
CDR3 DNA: TGCGCCAGCAGCACCGCGGGTGGGTACACTGAAGCTTTCTTT

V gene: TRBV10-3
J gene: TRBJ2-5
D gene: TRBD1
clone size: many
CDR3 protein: CAISDRGLQETQYF
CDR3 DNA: TGTGCCATCAGTGACAGGGGGTTGCAAGAGACCCAGTACTTC

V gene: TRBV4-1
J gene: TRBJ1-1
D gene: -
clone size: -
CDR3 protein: CASSQATGSNTEAFF
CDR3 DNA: TGCGCCAGCAGCCAAGCTACAGGTTCGAACACTGAAGCTTTCTTT

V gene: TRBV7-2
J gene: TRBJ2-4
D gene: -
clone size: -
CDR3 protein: CASSLEAVRGNIQYF
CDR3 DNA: TGTGCCAGCAGCTTAGAGGCGGTACGAGGAAACATTCAGTACTTC

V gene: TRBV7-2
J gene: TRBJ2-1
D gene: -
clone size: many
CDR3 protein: CASSPSGSSNEQFF
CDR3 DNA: TGTGCCAGCAGCCCATCCGGGTCCTCCAATGAGCAGTTCTTC

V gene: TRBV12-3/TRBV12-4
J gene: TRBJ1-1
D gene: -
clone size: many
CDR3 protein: CASSLLAGEAFF
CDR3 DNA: TGTGCCAGCAGCTTATTGGCGGGTGAAGCTTTCTTT

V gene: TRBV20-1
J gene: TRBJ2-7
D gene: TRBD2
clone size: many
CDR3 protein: CSVWTSGSYEQYF
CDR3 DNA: TGCAGTGTTTGGACTAGCGGTTCCTACGAGCAGTACTTC

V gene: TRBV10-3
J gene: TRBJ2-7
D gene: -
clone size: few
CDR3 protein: CAISDREGYEQYF
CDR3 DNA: TGTGCCATCAGTGACCGCGAAGGGTACGAGCAGTACTTC

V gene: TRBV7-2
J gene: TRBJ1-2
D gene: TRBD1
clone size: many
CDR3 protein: CASSLQGTGGDGYTF
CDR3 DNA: TGTGCCAGCAGCTTACAAGGGACAGGGGGAGATGGCTACACCTTC

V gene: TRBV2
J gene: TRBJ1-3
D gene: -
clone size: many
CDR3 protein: CASEVANSGNTIYF
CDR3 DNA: TGTGCCAGCGAGGTGGCTAATTCTGGAAACACCATATATTTT

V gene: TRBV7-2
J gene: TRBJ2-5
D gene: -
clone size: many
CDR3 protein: CASSLRQARETQYF
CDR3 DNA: TGTGCCAGCAGCTTGAGACAGGCTCGGGAGACCCAGTACTTC

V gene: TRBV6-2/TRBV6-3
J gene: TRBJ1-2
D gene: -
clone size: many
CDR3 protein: CASAHTNYGYTF
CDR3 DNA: TGTGCCAGTGCGCACACCAACTATGGCTACACCTTC

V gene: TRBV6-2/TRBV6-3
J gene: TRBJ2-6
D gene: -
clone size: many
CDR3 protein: CASSETRYGANVLTF
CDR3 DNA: TGTGCCAGCAGTGAAACCCGCTACGGGGCCAACGTCCTGACTTTC

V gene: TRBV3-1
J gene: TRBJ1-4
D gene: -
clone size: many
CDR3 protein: CASSLQGRNEKLFF
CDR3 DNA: TGTGCCAGCAGCCTACAGGGCCGTAATGAAAAACTGTTTTTT

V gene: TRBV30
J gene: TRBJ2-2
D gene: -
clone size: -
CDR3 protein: CAWSEGPTGELFF
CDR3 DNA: TGTGCCTGGAGTGAGGGGCCGACCGGGGAGCTGTTTTTT

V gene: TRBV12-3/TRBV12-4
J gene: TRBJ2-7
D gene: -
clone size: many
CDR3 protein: CASSGVLVGSLWPTYEQYF
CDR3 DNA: TGTGCCAGCAGTGGGGTGTTGGTGGGATCTCTATGGCCTACCTACGAGCAGTACTTC

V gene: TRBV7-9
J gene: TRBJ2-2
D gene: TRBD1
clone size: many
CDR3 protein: CASSLTGGGTGELFF
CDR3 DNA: TGTGCCAGCAGCTTAACAGGGGGCGGCACCGGGGAGCTGTTTTTT

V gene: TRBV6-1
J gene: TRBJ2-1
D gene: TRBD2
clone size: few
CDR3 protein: CASNLRGTSGSYEQFF
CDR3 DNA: TGTGCCAGCAACCTCCGGGGGACTAGCGGGAGCTATGAGCAGTTCTTC

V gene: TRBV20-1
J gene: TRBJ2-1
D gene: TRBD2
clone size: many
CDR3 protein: CSARYSGSQNEQFF
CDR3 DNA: TGCAGTGCTCGATATAGCGGGAGTCAAAATGAGCAGTTCTTC

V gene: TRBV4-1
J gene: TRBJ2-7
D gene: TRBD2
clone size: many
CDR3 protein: CASSQDTASGSYEQYF
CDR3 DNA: TGCGCCAGCAGCCAAGATACAGCTAGCGGCTCCTACGAGCAGTACTTC

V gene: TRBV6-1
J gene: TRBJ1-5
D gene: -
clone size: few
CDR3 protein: CASRKQGNPDQPQHF
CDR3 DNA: TGTGCCAGCAGAAAGCAGGGAAACCCTGATCAGCCCCAGCATTTT

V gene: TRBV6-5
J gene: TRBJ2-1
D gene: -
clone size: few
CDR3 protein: CASSYLERGEQFF
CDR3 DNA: TGTGCCAGCAGTTACCTAGAGCGCGGTGAGCAGTTCTTC

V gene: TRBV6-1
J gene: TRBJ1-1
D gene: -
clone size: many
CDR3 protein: CASSSGKSKAFF
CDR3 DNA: TGTGCCAGCAGCTCCGGGAAAAGTAAAGCTTTCTTT

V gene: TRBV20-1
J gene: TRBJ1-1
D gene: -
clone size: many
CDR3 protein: CSATGPRDTEAFF
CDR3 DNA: TGCAGTGCCACGGGCCCCCGAGACACTGAAGCTTTCTTT

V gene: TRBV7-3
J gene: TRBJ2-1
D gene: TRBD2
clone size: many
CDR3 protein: CASSSGLAGGEQFF
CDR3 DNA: TGTGCCAGCAGCTCGGGACTAGCGGGGGGTGAGCAGTTCTTC

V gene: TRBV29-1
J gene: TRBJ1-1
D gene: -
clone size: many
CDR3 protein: CSHRGQENTEAFF
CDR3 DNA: TGCAGCCACCGCGGTCAAGAGAACACTGAAGCTTTCTTT

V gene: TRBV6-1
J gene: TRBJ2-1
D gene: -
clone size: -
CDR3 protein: CASSAHGGYSGQFF
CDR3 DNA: TGTGCCAGCAGTGCCCATGGCGGGTACAGTGGGCAGTTCTTC

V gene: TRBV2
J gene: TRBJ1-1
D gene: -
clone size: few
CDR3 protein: CASSSPGGTEAFF
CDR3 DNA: TGTGCCAGCAGCTCGCCGGGGGGTACTGAAGCTTTCTTT

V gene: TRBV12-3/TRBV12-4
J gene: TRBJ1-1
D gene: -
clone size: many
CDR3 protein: CASSFNRETEAFF
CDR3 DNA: TGTGCCAGCAGTTTCAACAGGGAGACTGAAGCTTTCTTT